These T cell receptor beta chains were read from a single sample in a study of CD8+CD57+ T cells in acquired aplastic anemia. Each CDR3 protein gets one entry after TCRdb re-called the reads with MiXCR. The sample comprises roughly 200,000 distinct CDR3 sequences, about 59% of which are singletons, and 25% to 30% rests with the top ten. Sequencing used sorted CD4+, CD8+, or CD8+CD57+ T cells (not recorded which) from PBMCs. The receptors were gathered from a human donor in good health. The CDR3 runs from the conserved cysteine through the conserved F or W. A D gene is named only where the DNA matches it firmly. Only some rows state a clone size, as once, few, many or a class for expanded clones.

j_call,v_call,d_call,clone_size,cdr3_nt,cdr3_aa
TRBJ2-5,TRBV20-1,-,-,TGCAGTGCTAGAACGGGCAGGGTCTCCGAGACCCAGTACTTC,CSARTGRVSETQYF
TRBJ2-3,TRBV5-1,-,many,TGCGCCAGCAGTATGACAGATACGCAGTATTTT,CASSMTDTQYF
TRBJ2-1,TRBV7-9,TRBD2,many,TGTGCCAGCAGCTTAGTTACTAGCGGATACAATGAGCAGTTCTTC,CASSLVTSGYNEQFF
TRBJ2-7,TRBV20-1,TRBD2,-,TGCAGTGCGGGGACTAGCGGGAGTATGTACGAGCAGTACTTC,CSAGTSGSMYEQYF
TRBJ2-3,TRBV3-2,-,-,TGTGCCAGCAGCCACTCATTGACTAGAGAAAGCACAGATACGCAGTATTTT,CASSHSLTRESTDTQYF
TRBJ2-1,TRBV7-8,-,-,TGTGCCAGCAGCAAGGAACAGGGGAGGTCGGCTGAGCAGTTCTTC,CASSKEQGRSAEQFF
TRBJ2-5,TRBV20-1,TRBD1,once,TGCAGTGCTGCGGACAGGGCGTATAGCAATCAGCCCCAGTACTTC,CSAADRAYSNQPQYF
TRBJ1-2,TRBV15,-,-,TGTGCCACCAGCAGAGGGCCCAGGAACTATGGCTACACCTTC,CATSRGPRNYGYTF
TRBJ2-1,TRBV7-8,-,-,TGTGCCAGCAGCTGGGGGGGGGGAGTACAGGGAGGCAATGAGCAGTTCTTC,CASSWGGGVQGGNEQFF
TRBJ2-7,TRBV10-3,TRBD1,-,TGTGCCATCAGCGGGGCGTCAGGGGGCAGCTACGAGCAGTACTTC,CAISGASGGSYEQYF
TRBJ2-2,TRBV9,-,-,TGTGCCAGCAGCGTCCACTCGAACACCGGGGAGCTGTTTTTT,CASSVHSNTGELFF
TRBJ2-1,TRBV24-1,TRBD1,-,TGTGCCACCTCAAACCCGGGACAGGGGGCCGATGAGCAGTTCTTC,CATSNPGQGADEQFF
TRBJ2-3,TRBV10-2,TRBD2,few,TGCGCCAGCAGTGCCGGGACTAGCGGGAGCACAGATACGCAGTATTTT,CASSAGTSGSTDTQYF
TRBJ1-5,TRBV10-1,-,-,TGCGCCAGCAGTGAGTCGGTTTCAGGGAATCAGCCCCAGCATTTT,CASSESVSGNQPQHF
TRBJ2-2,TRBV12-3/TRBV12-4,TRBD2,-,TGTGCCAGCGTAGACGGGGGGGCGAACACCGGGGAGCTGTTTTTT,CASVDGGANTGELFF
TRBJ1-1,TRBV19,-,-,TGTGCCACACTCGAGGCACCGGGACGCACTGAAGCTTTCTTT,CATLEAPGRTEAFF
TRBJ2-7,TRBV25-1,TRBD2,-,TGTGCCAGCAGCTCCCCGGGACTAGCGGACGAGCAGTACTTC,CASSSPGLADEQYF
TRBJ2-1,TRBV11-1,-,many,TGTGCCAGCAGCCTCCCACCCGAGACCCTTTACAATGAGCAGTTCTTC,CASSLPPETLYNEQFF
TRBJ1-6,TRBV10-3,TRBD1,-,TGTGCCATCCGCGACAGGGGACGTTCACCCCTCCACTTT,CAIRDRGRSPLHF
TRBJ2-7,TRBV29-1,-,-,TGCAGCGTTGTTACAGGGAACGAGCAGTACTTC,CSVVTGNEQYF
TRBJ2-1,TRBV20-1,TRBD2,-,TGCAGTGCTCCCCAGGGAGGGATCTACAATGAGCAGTTCTTC,CSAPQGGIYNEQFF
TRBJ2-7,TRBV15,TRBD1,few,TGTGCCACCAGCAGAGATCAGGGGGTCTACGAGCAGTACTTC,CATSRDQGVYEQYF
TRBJ2-3,TRBV7-8,TRBD2,-,TGTGCCAGCAGCCCTAGCGGGCCAGATACGCAGTATTTT,CASSPSGPDTQYF
TRBJ1-6,TRBV25-1,-,-,TGTGCCAGCAGTGAATATCAGGGACGGCTAAATTCACCCCTCCACTTT,CASSEYQGRLNSPLHF
TRBJ2-7,TRBV7-9,TRBD2,-,TGTGCCAGCAGCTTAGCTTTCAGCGGGAGGGCCGAAGAGCAGTACTTC,CASSLAFSGRAEEQYF
TRBJ1-5,TRBV28,-,-,TGTGCCAGCGGAAAATTTACTCTGCCCCAGCATTTT,CASGKFTLPQHF
TRBJ2-5,TRBV20-1,-,few,TGCAGTGCTAGAGATCGGTTGGGACATCAAGAGACCCAGTACTTC,CSARDRLGHQETQYF
TRBJ2-7,TRBV19,-,-,TGTGCCAGTAGCCCGTCCCTCCTGCGAGGGTCCCACGAGCAGTACTTC,CASSPSLLRGSHEQYF
TRBJ1-1,TRBV20-1,TRBD1,-,TGCAGTGCTCCCCCCGCGACAGGGGACACTGAAGCTTTCTTT,CSAPPATGDTEAFF
TRBJ2-1,TRBV19,-,-,TGTGCCAGTAGTATGGGCTATGGTTGGCAGTTCTTC,CASSMGYGWQFF
TRBJ2-7,TRBV19,TRBD1,few,TGTGCCAGTAGTTCCCGGACAGGGGGCTGGTTCGAGCAGTACTTC,CASSSRTGGWFEQYF
TRBJ1-6,TRBV7-9,TRBD1,once,TGTGCCAGCAGCTACAGGGGGTCTTCCTATAATTCACCCCTCCACTTT,CASSYRGSSYNSPLHF
TRBJ2-2,TRBV11-3,-,many,TGTGCCAGCAGCTACAACAGGGACACCGGGGAGCTGTTTTTT,CASSYNRDTGELFF
TRBJ2-7,TRBV29-1,-,many,TGCAGCGTCAAAGGACACTCGTCTTCCTACGAGCAGTACTTC,CSVKGHSSSYEQYF
TRBJ2-5,TRBV5-4,TRBD2,-,TGTGCCAGCAGCTTGGGGGGAGGGCCAGGTGAGACCCAGTACTTC,CASSLGGGPGETQYF
TRBJ2-5,TRBV11-2,TRBD2,many,TGTGCCAGCAGCTCGCTAGCGGGGCACCAAGAGACCCAGTACTTC,CASSSLAGHQETQYF
TRBJ2-3,TRBV2,TRBD2,once,TGTGCCAGCAGCGGCCTGGGACTAGCGGGGGGTGCGCAGTATTTT,CASSGLGLAGGAQYF
TRBJ1-4,TRBV24-1,-,-,TGTGCCACCAGTGACCCGGGGGGCGTTCCCGGGGTAAATGAAAAACTGTTTTTT,CATSDPGGVPGVNEKLFF
TRBJ2-7,TRBV2,TRBD1,once,TGTGCCAGCATCCCAAGGGGGACAGGCTCCTACGAGCAGTACTTC,CASIPRGTGSYEQYF
TRBJ1-2,TRBV7-9,-,-,TGTGCCAGCAGCCTGACAGAGCCGTATGGCTACACCTTC,CASSLTEPYGYTF
TRBJ1-5,TRBV20-1,-,-,TGCAGTGCTAGAGCCGGGGGAAGGAGCAATCAGCCCCAGCATTTT,CSARAGGRSNQPQHF
TRBJ1-1,TRBV20-1,-,-,TGCAGTGCTATTAGGGGCCGAAACACTGAAGCTTTCTTT,CSAIRGRNTEAFF
TRBJ2-5,TRBV27,TRBD1,-,TGTGCCAGCAGTGCAACCGGACAGGGTAATTTCCAAGAGACCCAGTACTTC,CASSATGQGNFQETQYF
TRBJ2-7,TRBV7-9,-,-,TGTGCCAGCAGCTTAGCAAGCGGAGGCTACGAGCAGTACTTC,CASSLASGGYEQYF
TRBJ2-1,TRBV30,-,-,TGTGCCTGGAGTGTATCTAGTTTGAATGAGCAGTTCTTC,CAWSVSSLNEQFF
TRBJ2-5,TRBV7-8,-,-,TGTGCCAGCAGCTTAGTAGGGGGAGGGCCCCAAGAGACCCAGTACTTC,CASSLVGGGPQETQYF
TRBJ2-1,TRBV9,-,many,TGTGCCAGCAGCACCGGGACTTCATACAATGAGCAGTTCTTC,CASSTGTSYNEQFF
TRBJ2-7,TRBV4-1,-,-,TGCGCCAGCAGCCAAGATCTGGGGTTCACCTACGAGCAGTACTTC,CASSQDLGFTYEQYF
TRBJ2-3,TRBV10-1,TRBD1,-,TGCGCCACCAGTGACACTACCAGGACAGGGAGTACAGATACGCAGTATTTT,CATSDTTRTGSTDTQYF
TRBJ1-3,TRBV7-9,-,-,TGTGCCAGCAGCTTAATCTCCGGAAACACCATATATTTT,CASSLISGNTIYF